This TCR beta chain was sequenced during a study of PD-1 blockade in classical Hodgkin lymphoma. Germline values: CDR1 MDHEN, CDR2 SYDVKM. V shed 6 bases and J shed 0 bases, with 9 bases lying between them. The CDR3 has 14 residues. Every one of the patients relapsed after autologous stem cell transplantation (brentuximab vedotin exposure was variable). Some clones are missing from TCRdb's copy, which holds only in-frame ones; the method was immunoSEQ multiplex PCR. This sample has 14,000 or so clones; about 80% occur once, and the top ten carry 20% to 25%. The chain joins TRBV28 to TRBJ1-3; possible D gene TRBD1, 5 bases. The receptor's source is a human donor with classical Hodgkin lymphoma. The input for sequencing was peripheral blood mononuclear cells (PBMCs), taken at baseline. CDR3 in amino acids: CASREGTSGNTIYF. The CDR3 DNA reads TGTGCCAGCAGGGAGGGGACCTCTGGAAACACCATATATTTT.